These 23 T cell receptor beta chains originate from one sample sequenced in a study of blood T cell repertoires in COVID-19. Assay: immunoSEQ multiplex PCR; the TCRdb copy retains only in-frame clones and omits some. The sample lists approximately 220,000 clones; 80% to 90% were seen once. Sequencing was done on a sample of PBMCs or T cells enriched from blood (not recorded which). These receptors were collected from a woman aged 25 to 39 who had been exposed to COVID-19.

V and J are TRBV5-5 and TRBJ1-6, with D possibly TRBD1 on 5 matching bases. V was pared by 2 bases and J by 0 bases, with 9 bases between. From germline, CDR1 is SGHKS and CDR2 YYEKEE (reference sequence). The CDR3 loop spans 16 amino acids. CDR3 region: CASSLYRSSYNSPLHF. CDR3 DNA: TGTGCCAGCAGCTTATACAGGAGCTCCTATAATTCACCCCTCCACTTT.

This chain joins TRBV6-5 and TRBJ1-2; TRBD1 might be the D (5 bases). CDR1 and CDR2 (germline): MNHEY, SVGAGI. Trimming took off 5 bases at V and 1 base at J, with 11 bases between the two ends. This CDR3 is 14 amino acids long. CDR3 region: CASSRQTDNYGYTF. The CDR3 bases are TGTGCCAGCAGTAGACAGACAGATAACTATGGCTACACCTTC.

V usage is TRBV12-3 or TRBV12-4 and J usage is TRBJ1-1; 10 bases are a match to TRBD1. V lost 3 bases and J lost 7; bases outside the gene matches: 2. The CDR3 sequence is 13 residues long. The CDR3 bases are TGTGCCAGCAGTTTCGGGGACAGGGGTGAAGCTTTCTTT. As protein: CASSFGDRGEAFF.

This clone turned up a few times. This CDR3 is CASSTGLASTDTQYF. The CDR3 bases are TGTGCCAGTAGTACCGGACTAGCGAGCACAGATACGCAGTATTTT. The rearrangement joins TRBV19 to TRBJ2-3, with TRBD2 matching 9 bases. J gave up 0 bases and V 4 bases, and 2 bases lay outside the gene matches. The CDR3 spans 15 residues. Germline-derived CDR1 and CDR2 are LNHDA and SQIVND (reference sequence).

The chain couples TRBV27 to TRBJ2-7; TRBD1 is a possible D gene (6 bases). Trimming removed 5 bases from V and 3 bases from J, with 11 bases in between. CDR1 and CDR2 from the germline V gene are MNHEY and SMNVEV (reference sequence). The CDR3 is 13 residues long. DNA for the CDR3: TGTGCCAGCAGTCGCGGACAGAACTACGAGCAGTACTTC. It yields the protein CASSRGQNYEQYF.

This chain uses TRBV27 with TRBJ1-1; 8 bases align to TRBD1. The CDR3 length is 14 residues. Germline trimming cut 4 bases from V and 2 bases from J; bases unmatched to any gene: 3. CDR1 and CDR2 (germline): MNHEY, SMNVEV (reference sequence). CDR3 sequence (DNA): TGTGCCAGCAGTTCCGACAGGGGAAACACTGAAGCTTTCTTT. Amino acids: CASSSDRGNTEAFF.

The genes are TRBV11-2 and TRBJ1-2; tentative D call: TRBD1 (6 bases). The length of the CDR3 is 13 residues. Between the trimmed V and J ends, which lost 6 bases and 8 bases, there was a span of 16 bases. The germline V gene has CDR1 SGHAT and CDR2 FQNNGV. CDR3 DNA sequence: TGTGCCAGCAGTCCGGGGGGGGGCGGAGGCTACACCTTC. Translation: CASSPGGGGGYTF.

The chain recombines TRBV30 with TRBJ2-7; TRBD2 is a possible D gene (5 bases). The CDR3 is 14 amino acids. The V and J ends lost 3 bases and 2 bases respectively, with 14 bases between them. CDR1 is GTSNPN and CDR2 is SVGIG in the germline V gene (reference sequence). The CDR3 coding sequence is TGTGCCTGGAGCGCCGGGATAGGAGCCTACGAGCAGTACTTC. Protein sequence: CAWSAGIGAYEQYF.

The chain is built from TRBV3-1 (or the pseudogene TRBV3-2) and TRBJ2-1; 9 nucleotides align to TRBD1. This CDR3 is 15 amino acids long. V shed 0 bases, J shed 4 bases, and the junction held 1 base outside the gene matches. CDR1 is LGHDT and CDR2 is YNNKEL in the germline V gene (reference sequence). The CDR3 reads CASSQDGTGYNEQFF. The CDR3, as DNA: TGTGCCAGCAGCCAAGACGGGACAGGGTACAATGAGCAGTTCTTC.

The rearrangement joins TRBV3-1 (or the pseudogene TRBV3-2) to TRBJ1-2; D remains ambiguous. Between the trimmed V and J ends, which lost 4 bases and 8 bases, there was a span of 14 bases. This CDR3 is built from 13 residues. Germline assignment: CDR1 LGHDT and CDR2 YNNKEL (reference sequence). The CDR3 DNA reads TGTGCCAGCAGCCGAGGGCCCGGGCCGGGCTACACCTTC. Protein: CASSRGPGPGYTF.

The J gene is TRBJ1-2, the V gene TRBV5-4, with 10 bases fitting TRBD1. The germline gives CDR1 SGHNT, CDR2 YYREEE (reference sequence). V was pared by 7 bases and J by 7 bases, with 16 bases of the junction left unmatched. The CDR3 has 16 residues. CDR3 amino acids: CASSLGQGLVGAGYTF. The CDR3 nucleotides are TGTGCCAGCTCCTTGGGACAGGGGTTGGTTGGGGCTGGCTACACCTTC. Looking up the rest from reference TRBV5-4 and TRBJ1-2 gives the full variable domain: ETGVTQSPTHLIKTRGQQVTLRCSSQSGHNTVSWYQQALGQGPQFIFQYYREEENGRGNFPPRFSGLQFPNYSSELNVNALELDDSALYLCASSLGQGLVGAGYTFGSGTRLTVV.

The chain couples TRBV7-9 to TRBJ1-1, with unresolved D. The CDR3 loop spans 13 amino acids. Trimming cost V 1 base and J 1 base, with 4 bases left between them. Looked up from germline, CDR1 is SEHNR and CDR2 is FQNEAQ (reference sequence). CDR3 coding DNA: TGTGCCAGCAGCTTAGAAGCGAACACTGAAGCTTTCTTT. It yields the protein CASSLEANTEAFF.

The chain recombines TRBV5-1 with TRBJ1-2; D remains unclear. This CDR3 comprises 14 residues. In germline, CDR1 is SGHRS, CDR2 YFSETQ. V lost 0 bases and J lost 1, with 7 bases in between. The CDR3 is CASSLASDNYGYTF. The CDR3 DNA follows: TGCGCCAGCAGCTTGGCCTCAGATAACTATGGCTACACCTTC.

V and J are TRBV25-1 and TRBJ1-5, with no clear D. The CDR3 contains 13 residues. Trimming removed 0 bases at V and 12 bases at J, with 12 bases between. The germline V gene has CDR1 MGHDK and CDR2 SYGVNS. CDR3 amino acids: CASSEYGEGNQHF. The CDR3, as DNA: TGTGCCAGCAGTGAATATGGGGAGGGAAACCAGCATTTT.

The rearrangement uses TRBV3-1 (or the pseudogene TRBV3-2) and TRBJ2-3; 16 bases map to TRBD2. The germline V gene encodes CDR1 LGHDT and CDR2 YNNKEL (reference sequence). The V gene end was trimmed by 3 bases and the J gene end by 9 bases; junction bases not matched to a gene: 6. The CDR3 runs to 16 residues. CDR3 sequence: CASSQGLAGGQGTQYF. CDR3 nucleotide sequence: TGTGCCAGCAGCCAGGGACTAGCGGGGGGGCAGGGGACGCAGTATTTT.

This chain uses TRBV28 with TRBJ2-3; TRBD1 matches at 9 bases. The CDR3 contains 18 residues. Germline loops: CDR1 MDHEN, CDR2 SYDVKM. V shed 4 bases, J shed 2 bases, and the junction held 13 bases outside the gene matches. CDR3 bases: TGTGCCAGCAGTTCCTACAGGGGGCAGGGGAGTTTCACAGATACGCAGTATTTT. This translates into CASSSYRGQGSFTDTQYF.

The chain uses TRBV10-3 and TRBJ2-2; no reliable D call. Germline V lookup: CDR1 ENHRY, CDR2 SYGVKD. CDR3 length equals 13 residues. The V end lost 11 bases, the J end lost 6 bases, and 16 bases lay between the germline ends. The CDR3 loop reads CAADSGGPGELFF. The CDR3 DNA reads TGTGCCGCCGACTCCGGCGGTCCCGGGGAGCTGTTTTTT.

The gene calls are TRBV12-5 and TRBJ2-7, with 7 positions matching TRBD1. The germline CDR1 and CDR2 sequences are LGHNT and FRNRAP. Trimming removed 2 bases from V and 6 bases from J; junction bases left unmatched: 7. The CDR3 has 14 residues. As DNA, the CDR3 is TGTGCTAGTGGTTTGCGGGACAGAGGTGTCGAGCAGTACTTC. Translation gives CASGLRDRGVEQYF. The whole variable domain, remainder taken from reference TRBV12-5 and TRBJ2-7, is DARVTQTPRHKVTEMGQEVTMRCQPILGHNTVFWYRQTMMQGLELLAYFRNRAPLDDSGMPKDRFSAEMPDATLATLKIQPSEPRDSAVYFCASGLRDRGVEQYFGPGTRLTVT.

This clone was observed a single time. DNA for the CDR3: TGCAGTGCTTGGGACAGGGAAAAACTGTTTTTT. This codes for CSAWDREKLFF. This rearrangement joins TRBV20-1 to TRBJ1-4; 8 bases are shared with TRBD1. This CDR3 is built from 11 residues. The J segment lost 8 bases and the V segment lost 5 bases, leaving 1 base of the junction unmatched. From germline, CDR1 is DFQATT and CDR2 SNEGSKA (reference sequence).

The V and J genes are TRBV6-2 or TRBV6-3 and TRBJ1-3; TRBD1 is a possible D gene (6 bases). V dropped 6 bases and J dropped 0 bases, with 15 bases sitting between them. The CDR3 has 16 residues. Germline V CDR1 and CDR2: MNHEY, SVGEGT. The CDR3 DNA is TGTGCCAGCAGACCTCCGGGGACAAGCTCTGGAAACACCATATATTTT. Its protein product is CASRPPGTSSGNTIYF.

This chain's CDR3 is CASSVRGAGGYTF. Here the CDR3 DNA reads TGTGCCAGCAGCGTCCGTGGGGCAGGTGGCTACACCTTC. The chain recombines TRBV11-3 with TRBJ1-2; a weak D match, TRBD1 (5 bases). Trimming shortened V by 5 bases and J by 7 bases, and 14 bases separated the two germline ends. This CDR3 has 13 amino acids. CDR1 and CDR2 from the germline V gene are SGHNT and YENEEA.

In the case of this clone: The sample has other DNA sequences that encode this CDR3 too. CDR3 DNA: TGTGCCTGGAGTCGGGACAGGGGGTCCTATAATTCACCCCTCCACTTT. The encoded protein is CAWSRDRGSYNSPLHF. This chain links TRBV30 with TRBJ1-6, with TRBD1 matching over 11 bases. The J segment lost 1 base and the V segment lost 2 bases, leaving 1 base of the junction unmatched. Germline V gene data show CDR1 as GTSNPN and CDR2 as SVGIG (reference sequence). The CDR3 has 16 residues.

The chain uses TRBV24-1 and TRBJ1-2; TRBD1 is a possible D gene (6 bases). V shed 3 bases and J shed 2 bases, with 12 bases lying between them. Per the germline V gene, CDR1 is KGHDR and CDR2 is SFDVKD. There are 15 residues in the CDR3. The CDR3, as DNA: TGTGCCACCAGTGATCGGAAGACAGGAAACTATGGCTACACCTTC. This sequence encodes CATSDRKTGNYGYTF.